Below are 13 T cell receptor beta chains sequenced from a single sample in a study of cytomegalovirus exposure and HLA in healthy donors (dated 2017 in TCRdb). Libraries were prepared through the immunoSEQ multiplex PCR assay. The multiplex PCR relied on a mix of 60 forward primers for TCR Vbeta segments and 13 reverse primers for TCR Jbeta segments. Here the immuneACCESS table is served through TCRdb, limited to in-frame sequences with V and J called. Missing clones are a known gap in these copies; in checked studies unresolved V genes cover under half, and the rest lacks a known reason. For this sample there are around 130,000 clones; over 70% appear just once. Of the sample, about 4% falls within the top ten clones. Sequencing was performed on PBMCs. These receptors all stem from a woman in her forties in good health and CMV-seronegative.

V is TRBV7-9 and J is TRBJ2-2, with 12 positions matching TRBD2. The CDR3 length is 17 residues. J was trimmed by 5 bases and V by 4 bases; bases with no gene match: 8. In germline, CDR1 is SEHNR, CDR2 FQNEAQ (reference sequence). The CDR3 sequence: CASSSKTSGGATGELFF. The CDR3 DNA is TGTGCCAGCAGCTCTAAGACTAGCGGGGGAGCTACCGGGGAGCTGTTTTTT.

The table lists this clone with a count of one. The chain combines TRBV5-1 with TRBJ2-2; the match to TRBD1 covers 7 bases. The V and J ends lost 4 bases and 1 base, in that order; junction bases with no gene match: 7. Germline loops: CDR1 SGHRS, CDR2 YFSETQ. The CDR3 is 16 residues long. The CDR3 loop is CASSIRTGLNTGELFF. DNA of the CDR3: TGCGCCAGCAGCATTAGGACAGGCTTGAACACCGGGGAGCTGTTTTTT.

V gene TRBV29-1 combines with J gene TRBJ1-4; D unresolved. Germline V gene lookup returns CDR1 SQVTM and CDR2 ANQGSEA. The CDR3 has 10 residues. The germline V and J ends were trimmed by 4 bases and 7 bases, with 4 bases remaining between them. CDR3 region: CSVGGEKLFF. Written as DNA, the CDR3 is TGCAGCGTTGGAGGTGAAAAACTGTTTTTT.

This clone was seen a few times. The chain uses TRBV5-1 and TRBJ2-5, with 9 bases aligning to TRBD1. The J call may be mistaken, given a closer DNA end match to TRBJ2-7. Germline V gives CDR1 SGHRS, CDR2 YFSETQ. This CDR3 region has 16 residues. The chain's CDR3 is CASSLGDTGGLHEQYF. The CDR3 coding sequence is TGCGCCAGCAGCTTGGGGGATACAGGGGGCCTCCACGAGCAGTACTTC.

V and J are TRBV5-4 and TRBJ2-3, with 9 bases that match TRBD1. The V segment lost 1 base and the J segment 1 base; nucleotides outside the gene matches: 1. This CDR3 contains 15 residues. Germline CDR1 is SGHNT and CDR2 is YYREEE (reference sequence). This CDR3 is CASSLYRGRTDTQYF. In DNA form, the CDR3 reads TGTGCCAGCAGCTTGTACAGGGGGCGCACAGATACGCAGTATTTT.

This clone was recorded a few times. The chain combines TRBV5-1 with TRBJ2-1; D may be TRBD2 (5 bases). The V end lost 0 bases, the J end lost 7 bases, and 5 bases lay between the germline ends. This CDR3 spans 12 amino acids. Germline CDR1 reads SGHRS; CDR2 reads YFSETQ. CDR3 amino acids: CASSLGGNEQFF. Written as DNA, the CDR3 is TGCGCCAGCAGCTTGGGCGGGAATGAGCAGTTCTTC.

This clone was found once. The V gene is TRBV9, the J gene TRBJ2-3, with D perhaps matching TRBD2 (7 bases). CDR1 and CDR2 (germline): SGDLS, YYNGEE. The CDR3 is 15 residues long. Trimming removed 0 bases at V and 3 bases at J, with 11 bases between. The CDR3 nucleotides read TGTGCCAGCAGCGTAGGGGAGGGGGGTACAGATACGCAGTATTTT. Amino acid sequence: CASSVGEGGTDTQYF. The full variable domain, rest sourced from reference TRBV9 and TRBJ2-3, is DSGVTQTPKHLITATGQRVTLRCSPRSGDLSVYWYQQSLDQGLQFLIQYYNGEERAKGNILERFSAQQFPDLHSELNLSSLELGDSALYFCASSVGEGGTDTQYFGPGTRLTVL.

In its sample, this clone was seen once. V and J are TRBV14 and TRBJ2-5, with 8 nucleotides matching TRBD1. The V segment lost 4 bases and the J segment 4 bases; nucleotides outside the gene matches: 8. Germline V gene data show CDR1 as SGHDN and CDR2 as FVKESK. CDR3 size: 15 residues. The CDR3 loop is CASSRTGWARETQYF. The CDR3 DNA is TGTGCCAGCAGCCGGACAGGGTGGGCGAGAGAGACCCAGTACTTC.

CDR3 nucleotides: TGTGCCAGCAGTTACGGCACAAGTGGCGAAAAACTGTTTTTT. Translation gives CASSYGTSGEKLFF. This chain uses TRBV6-5 with TRBJ1-4; D call uncertain. CDR1 and CDR2 from the germline V gene are MNHEY and SVGAGI. V was cut by 2 bases and J by 8 bases, with 12 bases left in between. The CDR3 runs to 14 residues.

This chain joins TRBV4-1 and TRBJ1-5, with 8 bases aligning to TRBD1. Germline V gene lookup returns CDR1 MGHRA and CDR2 YSYEKL. The CDR3 is 14 residues long. J lost 6 bases, V lost 2 bases, and 3 bases had no gene match. CDR3 region: CASSQSQGGQPQHF. The CDR3 nucleotides read TGCGCCAGCAGCCAATCACAGGGGGGTCAGCCCCAGCATTTT.

This clone was detected once. The chain recombines TRBV5-4 with TRBJ1-1; 10 bases agree with TRBD1. CDR3 length: 15 amino acids. V gave up 0 bases and J gave up 11 bases; unmatched junction bases: 10. Per germline, CDR1 SGHNT and CDR2 YYREEE (reference sequence). CDR3 DNA sequence: TGTGCCAGCAGCTTGGCGGGGGACAGGGGTAACACGGCTTTCTTT. This gives the protein CASSLAGDRGNTAFF.

The chain recombines TRBV18 with TRBJ1-3; TRBD1 is a possible D gene (6 bases). The CDR3 has 16 residues. Germline assignment: CDR1 KGHSH and CDR2 LQKENI. Trimming shortened V by 3 bases and J by 0 bases, and 12 bases separated the two germline ends. This chain's CDR3 is CASSPRQDASGNTIYF. CDR3 DNA: TGTGCCAGCTCACCCCGACAGGACGCCTCTGGAAACACCATATATTTT.

The V call is TRBV18, the J call TRBJ1-2; tentatively, D is TRBD1 (5 bases). The germline CDR1 and CDR2 sequences are KGHSH and LQKENI. The V and J ends lost 2 bases and 6 bases respectively, with 10 bases between them. The CDR3 runs 13 residues. The CDR3 sequence is CASSPEQDHGYTF. The CDR3 bases are TGTGCCAGCTCACCAGAACAGGACCATGGCTACACCTTC. The entire variable domain, with the rest obtained from reference TRBV18 and TRBJ1-2, is as follows: NAGVMQNPRHLVRRRGQEARLRCSPMKGHSHVYWYRQLPEEGLKFMVYLQKENIIDESGMPKERFSAEFPKEGPSILRIQQVVRGDSAAYFCASSPEQDHGYTFGSGTRLTVV.